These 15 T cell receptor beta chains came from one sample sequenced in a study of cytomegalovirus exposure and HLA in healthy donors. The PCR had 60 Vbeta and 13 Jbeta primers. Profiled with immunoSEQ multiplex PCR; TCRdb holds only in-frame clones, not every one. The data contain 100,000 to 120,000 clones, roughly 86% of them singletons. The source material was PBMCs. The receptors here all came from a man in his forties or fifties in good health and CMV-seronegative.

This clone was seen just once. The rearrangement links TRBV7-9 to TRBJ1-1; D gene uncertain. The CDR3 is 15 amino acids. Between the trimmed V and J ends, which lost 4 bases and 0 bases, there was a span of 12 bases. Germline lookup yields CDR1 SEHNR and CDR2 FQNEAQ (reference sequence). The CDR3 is CASSSPEVLNTEAFF. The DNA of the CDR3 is TGTGCCAGCAGCTCCCCCGAGGTATTGAACACTGAAGCTTTCTTT.

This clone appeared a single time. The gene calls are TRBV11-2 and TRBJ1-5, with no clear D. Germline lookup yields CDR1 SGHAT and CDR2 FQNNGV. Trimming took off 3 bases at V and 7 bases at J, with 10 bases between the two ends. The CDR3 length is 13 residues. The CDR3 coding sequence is TGTGCCAGCAGCTTGGGCAGCGGGCAGCCCCAGCATTTT. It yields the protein CASSLGSGQPQHF.

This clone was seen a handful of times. The CDR3 loop reads CASSQSGGAGTEAFF. The CDR3 coding sequence is TGTGCCAGCAGCCAGTCTGGGGGGGCGGGCACTGAAGCTTTCTTT. The genes are TRBV7-2 and TRBJ1-1, with D possibly TRBD1 on 6 matching bases. The CDR3 is made up of 15 amino acids. Trimming removed 5 bases at V and 4 bases at J, with 17 bases between. CDR1 is SGHTA and CDR2 is FQGNSA in the germline V gene.

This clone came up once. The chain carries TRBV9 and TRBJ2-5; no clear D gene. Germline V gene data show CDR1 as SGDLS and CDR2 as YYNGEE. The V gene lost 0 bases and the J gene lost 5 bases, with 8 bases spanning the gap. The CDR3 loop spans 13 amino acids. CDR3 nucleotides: TGTGCCAGCAGCGTAGCATGGGCCGAGACCCAGTACTTC. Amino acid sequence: CASSVAWAETQYF. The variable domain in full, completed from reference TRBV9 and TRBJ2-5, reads DSGVTQTPKHLITATGQRVTLRCSPRSGDLSVYWYQQSLDQGLQFLIQYYNGEERAKGNILERFSAQQFPDLHSELNLSSLELGDSALYFCASSVAWAETQYFGPGTRLLVL.

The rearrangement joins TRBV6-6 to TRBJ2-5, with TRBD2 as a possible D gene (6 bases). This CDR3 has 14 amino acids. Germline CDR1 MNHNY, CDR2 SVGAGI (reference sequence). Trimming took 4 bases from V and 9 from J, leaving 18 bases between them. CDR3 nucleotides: TGTGCCAGCAGTTTCACCGGGACTGCCGTTTCCCAGTACTTC. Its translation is CASSFTGTAVSQYF.

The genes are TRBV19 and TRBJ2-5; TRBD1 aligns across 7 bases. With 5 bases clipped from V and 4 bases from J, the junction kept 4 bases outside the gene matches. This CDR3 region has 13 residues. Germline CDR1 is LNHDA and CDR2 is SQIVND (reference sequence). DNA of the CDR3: TGTGCCAGTAGTCCCAACAGGGGAGAGACCCAGTACTTC. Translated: CASSPNRGETQYF.

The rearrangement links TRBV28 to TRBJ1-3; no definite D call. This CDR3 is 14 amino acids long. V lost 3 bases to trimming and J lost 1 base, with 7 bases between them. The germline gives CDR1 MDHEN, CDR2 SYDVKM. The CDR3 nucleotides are TGTGCCAGCAGTTTGAGGGTATCTGGAAACACCATATATTTT. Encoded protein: CASSLRVSGNTIYF.

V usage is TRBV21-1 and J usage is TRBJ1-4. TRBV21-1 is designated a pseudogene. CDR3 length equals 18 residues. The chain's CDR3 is CASSKALNPRVINEKLFF. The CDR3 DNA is TGTGCCAGCAGCAAAGCGCTCAACCCGAGGGTAATTAATGAAAAACTGTTTTTT.

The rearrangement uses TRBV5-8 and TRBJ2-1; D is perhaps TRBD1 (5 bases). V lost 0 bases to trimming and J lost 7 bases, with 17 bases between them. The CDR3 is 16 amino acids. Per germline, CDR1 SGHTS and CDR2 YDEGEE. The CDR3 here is CASSLGGSQVTNEQFF. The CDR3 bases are TGTGCCAGCAGCTTGGGGGGTTCACAGGTTACGAATGAGCAGTTCTTC.

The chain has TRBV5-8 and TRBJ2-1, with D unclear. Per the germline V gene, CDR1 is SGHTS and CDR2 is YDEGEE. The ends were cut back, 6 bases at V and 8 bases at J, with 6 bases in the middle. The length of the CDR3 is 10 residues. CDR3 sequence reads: CASTVYEQFF. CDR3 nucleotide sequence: TGTGCCAGCACCGTCTATGAGCAGTTCTTC.

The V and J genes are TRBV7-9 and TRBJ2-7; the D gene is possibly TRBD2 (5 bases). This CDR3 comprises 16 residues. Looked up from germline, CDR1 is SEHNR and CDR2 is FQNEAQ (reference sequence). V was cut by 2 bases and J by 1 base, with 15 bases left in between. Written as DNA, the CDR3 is TGTGCCAGCAGCTTAAACCTTGACTACCAATCCTACGAGCAGTACTTC. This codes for CASSLNLDYQSYEQYF.

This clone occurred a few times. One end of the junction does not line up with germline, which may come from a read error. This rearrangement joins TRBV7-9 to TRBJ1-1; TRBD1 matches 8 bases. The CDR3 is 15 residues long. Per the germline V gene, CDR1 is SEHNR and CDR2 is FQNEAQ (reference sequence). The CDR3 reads CASSLGQGQNTEAFF. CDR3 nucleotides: TGTGCCAGCAGTTTAGGACAGGGACAGAACACTGAAGCTTTCTTT.

The CDR3 loop reads CASRAGTGNTGELFF. Here the CDR3 DNA reads TGTGCCAGCAGAGCCGGGACAGGGAACACCGGGGAGCTGTTTTTT. The chain couples TRBV6-5 to TRBJ2-2, with 8 positions matching TRBD1. The CDR3 length is 15 residues. V gave up 6 bases and J gave up 1 base; unmatched junction bases: 4. Germline values: CDR1 MNHEY, CDR2 SVGAGI.

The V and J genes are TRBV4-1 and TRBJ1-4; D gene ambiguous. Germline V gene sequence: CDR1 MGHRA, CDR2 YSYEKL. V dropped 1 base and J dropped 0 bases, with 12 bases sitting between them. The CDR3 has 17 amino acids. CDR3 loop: CASSQGQDTATNEKLFF. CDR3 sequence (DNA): TGCGCCAGCAGCCAAGGGCAGGATACTGCAACTAATGAAAAACTGTTTTTT.

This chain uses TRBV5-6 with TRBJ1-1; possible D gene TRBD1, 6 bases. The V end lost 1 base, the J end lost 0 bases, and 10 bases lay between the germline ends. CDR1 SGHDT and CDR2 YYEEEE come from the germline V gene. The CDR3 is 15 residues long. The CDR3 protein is CASSLTDRMNTEAFF. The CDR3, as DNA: TGTGCCAGCAGCTTGACGGACAGAATGAACACTGAAGCTTTCTTT.